The clone carrying this T cell receptor beta chain came up many times. These data originate in a study of T-cell memory formation after mild COVID-19. TCRdb itself ran the 5' RACE reads through MiXCR, one entry per CDR3 protein. The sample gives 240,000 or so distinct CDR3 sequences, approximately 9% of which show up once; 20% to 25% is in the top ten. The V gene's germline CDR1 is ENHRY and CDR2 SYGVKD. The CDR3 contains 17 residues. Deletions cut 2 bases from V and 0 bases from J, with 15 bases between. The sequence derives from a man aged 18-30 years who had mild COVID-19 (a few samples of this study predate the infection). Cell type and time point are not known. The sequenced material came from PBMCs or a T cell subset sorted from them (not recorded which). The chain employs TRBV10-3 and TRBJ2-3; D uncertain. This CDR3 is CAISERVWTRSTDTQYF. The CDR3 DNA follows: TGTGCCATCAGTGAGAGGGTTTGGACCAGAAGCACAGATACGCAGTATTTT.